A single sample gave rise to the 18 T cell receptor beta chains below, sequenced in a study of blood T cell repertoires in COVID-19. Here immunoSEQ multiplex PCR was the method, and the copy in TCRdb shows in-frame clones only, minus some. The table shows approximately 70,000 clones, with roughly 88% occurring only once. Sequencing input: peripheral blood. All receptors come from a woman aged 60-75 years with acute or convalescent COVID-19.

The V gene is TRBV5-5, the J gene TRBJ1-2; 10 nucleotides agree with TRBD1. Germline V gene data show CDR1 as SGHKS and CDR2 as YYEKEE (reference sequence). The V segment lost 0 bases and the J segment 8 bases; nucleotides outside the gene matches: 4. The CDR3 is 14 residues long. CDR3 nucleotide sequence: TGTGCCAGCAGCTTGGCGGGACAGGGGATAGGCTACACCTTC. Amino acids: CASSLAGQGIGYTF.

This clone occurred a few times. The chain combines TRBV11-2 with TRBJ1-2; D perhaps matches TRBD1 (5 bases). CDR1 is SGHAT, CDR2 FQNNGV, per germline. CDR3 length equals 16 residues. V lost 5 bases to trimming and J lost 3 bases, with 19 bases between them. CDR3: CASSTVQYRRDYGYTF. The CDR3 region has the DNA TGTGCCAGCAGCACTGTCCAATACAGGAGGGACTATGGCTACACCTTC.

Here the CDR3 reads CASSEDGGDGSGNTIYF. DNA for the CDR3: TGTGCCAGCAGTGAAGATGGGGGGGACGGCTCTGGAAACACCATATATTTT. The genes are TRBV2 and TRBJ1-3, with a weak D call TRBD1 (5 bases). The CDR3 is made up of 17 amino acids. Trimming removed 1 base from V and 0 bases from J, with 13 bases in between. Per the germline V gene, CDR1 is SNHLY and CDR2 is FYNNEI.

The V and J genes are TRBV6-5 and TRBJ1-5; a possible D gene is TRBD1 (6 bases). CDR3 size: 15 residues. The V and J ends lost 6 bases and 7 bases respectively, with 19 bases between them. The germline CDR1 and CDR2 sequences are MNHEY and SVGAGI. The CDR3 DNA reads as TGTGCCAGCAGCCATAGCGGGGGGGCGGGGCAGCCCCAGCATTTT. Translating gives CASSHSGGAGQPQHF.

The J gene is TRBJ1-4, the V gene TRBV15, with 10 bases lining up with TRBD1. V dropped 8 bases and J dropped 6; count of bases not matched to a gene: 3. Germline CDR1 and CDR2: LNHNV and YYDKDF (reference sequence). The CDR3 contains 13 residues. The CDR3 is CATPGTGDEKLFF. The CDR3 DNA is TGTGCCACCCCCGGGACAGGGGATGAAAAACTGTTTTTT.

The gene calls are TRBV5-6 and TRBJ1-5; maybe TRBD1 (5 bases). The V end was cut by 3 bases, the J end by 6 bases, with 13 bases between. CDR1 and CDR2 (germline): SGHDT, YYEEEE. The CDR3 extends over 14 amino acids. The CDR3, as DNA: TGTGCCAGCAGCTATGGTGGGGCACTTCAGCCCCAGCATTTT. Its translation is CASSYGGALQPQHF.

V and J are TRBV4-1 and TRBJ1-4; D might be TRBD1 (6 bases). CDR1 and CDR2 from the germline V gene are MGHRA and YSYEKL. The CDR3 extends over 18 amino acids. Trimming removed 0 bases at V and 0 bases at J, with 14 bases between. The CDR3 is CASSQEFVGQTTNEKLFF. CDR3 coding DNA: TGCGCCAGCAGCCAAGAATTCGTCGGACAGACAACTAATGAAAAACTGTTTTTT.

V and J are TRBV3-1 (or the pseudogene TRBV3-2) and TRBJ1-2, with D unclear. Germline loops: CDR1 LGHDT, CDR2 YNNKEL (reference sequence). The CDR3 extends over 14 amino acids. V lost 0 bases to trimming and J lost 7 bases, with 12 bases between them. The CDR3 loop reads CASSQDPGRGGYTF. The CDR3 bases are TGTGCCAGCAGCCAAGATCCCGGTCGGGGTGGCTACACCTTC.

The chain recombines TRBV5-4 with TRBJ2-1; TRBD2 aligns across 13 bases. CDR1 SGHNT and CDR2 YYREEE come from the germline V gene (reference sequence). V was clipped by 4 bases and J by 7 bases; unmatched bases: 5. This CDR3 comprises 15 residues. This CDR3 reads CASSRRTSGSNEQFF. CDR3 sequence (DNA): TGTGCCAGCAGCCGACGGACTAGCGGGAGTAATGAGCAGTTCTTC. Supplemented by reference TRBV5-4 and TRBJ2-1, the full variable domain reads ETGVTQSPTHLIKTRGQQVTLRCSSQSGHNTVSWYQQALGQGPQFIFQYYREEENGRGNFPPRFSGLQFPNYSSELNVNALELDDSALYLCASSRRTSGSNEQFFGPGTRLTVL.

J is TRBJ2-5 and V is TRBV10-3, with TRBD2 matching over 10 bases. The CDR3 runs 13 residues. Looked up from germline, CDR1 is ENHRY and CDR2 is SYGVKD. With V trimmed by 11 bases and J by 4 bases, 7 bases remained unmatched. The CDR3 coding sequence is TGTGCCGTCCGGAGCGGGGGGGCAGAGACCCAGTACTTC. It yields the protein CAVRSGGAETQYF.

The chain couples TRBV6-2 or TRBV6-3 to TRBJ2-7, with a weak D call TRBD1 (5 bases). Trimming took 2 bases from V and 3 from J, leaving 17 bases between them. The CDR3 loop spans 16 amino acids. Germline lookup yields CDR1 MNHEY and CDR2 SVGEGT. CDR3 region: CASSYEGHVRYYEQYV. As DNA, the CDR3 is TGTGCCAGCAGTTACGAAGGACACGTACGATACTACGAGCAGTACGTC.

The V and J genes are TRBV3-1 (or the pseudogene TRBV3-2) and TRBJ1-5, with TRBD1 matching over 9 bases. The germline V gene has CDR1 LGHDT and CDR2 YNNKEL (reference sequence). The CDR3 length is 16 residues. V lost 1 base to trimming and J lost 2 bases; unmatched junction nucleotides: 3. The DNA for the CDR3 is TGTGCCAGCAGCCAAGGGGGACAGGGTGGCAATCAGCCCCAGCATTTT. Translating it yields CASSQGGQGGNQPQHF.

J is TRBJ2-1 and V is TRBV7-7; 9 positions match TRBD2. The CDR3 loop spans 15 amino acids. Germline assignment: CDR1 SSHAT and CDR2 FNYEAQ (reference sequence). V lost 5 bases to trimming and J lost 9 bases; unmatched junction nucleotides: 11. The CDR3 DNA sequence: TGTGCCAGCAGCCCCGGGACTAGCTCCCGCATTGAGCAGTTCTTC. This translates into CASSPGTSSRIEQFF. Full variable domain (rest looked up from reference TRBV7-7 and TRBJ2-1): GAGVSQSPRYKVTKRGQDVTLRCDPISSHATLYWYQQALGQGPEFLTYFNYEAQPDKSGLPSDRFSAERPEGSISTLTIQRTEQRDSAMYRCASSPGTSSRIEQFFGPGTRLTVL.

This rearrangement joins TRBV12-3 or TRBV12-4 to TRBJ2-1, with D tentatively TRBD1 (6 bases). This CDR3 has 12 residues. The V end lost 6 bases, the J end lost 9 bases, and 12 bases lay between the germline ends. The CDR3 DNA reads as TGTGCCAGCAGGGACAGCCTTGGTGAGCAGTTCTTC. The encoded protein is CASRDSLGEQFF.

This clone was counted a few times. V usage is TRBV5-6 and J usage is TRBJ1-1; D might be TRBD1 (5 bases). Trimming pared 3 bases from V and 5 bases from J, leaving 8 bases between. The CDR3 is 12 amino acids. The V gene's germline CDR1 is SGHDT and CDR2 YYEEEE. DNA for the CDR3: TGTGCCAGCAGCTGGGGGGATACTGAAGCTTTCTTT. It is translated as CASSWGDTEAFF.

This chain links TRBV20-1 with TRBJ1-3, with TRBD1 as a possible D gene (6 bases). The CDR3 loop spans 11 amino acids. Germline V gives CDR1 DFQATT, CDR2 SNEGSKA (reference sequence). Trimming cost V 7 bases and J 3 bases, with 7 bases left between them. The CDR3 DNA sequence: TGCAGTGGGGGGCTTGGAAACACCATATATTTT. Translated: CSGGLGNTIYF.

The rearrangement joins TRBV7-2 to TRBJ2-4, with 7 bases fitting TRBD1. The CDR3 extends over 17 amino acids. Germline CDR1 and CDR2: SGHTA and FQGNSA. The ends lost 6 bases at V and 1 base at J; junction bases unmatched: 12. The CDR3 is CASSHYTGAGAKNIQYF. The CDR3 DNA is TGTGCCAGCAGTCACTACACAGGGGCAGGGGCCAAAAACATTCAGTACTTC.

This chain connects TRBV19 to TRBJ1-1; D unresolved. This CDR3 is 14 amino acids long. V was clipped by 6 bases and J by 4 bases, with 15 bases between them. Germline values: CDR1 LNHDA, CDR2 SQIVND (reference sequence). CDR3 sequence: CASSDPGLVTEAFF. CDR3 nucleotide sequence: TGTGCCAGTAGCGACCCGGGGTTGGTCACTGAAGCTTTCTTT. The variable domain in full, completed from reference TRBV19 and TRBJ1-1, reads DGGITQSPKYLFRKEGQNVTLSCEQNLNHDAMYWYRQDPGQGLRLIYYSQIVNDFQKGDIAEGYSVSREKKESFPLTVTSAQKNPTAFYLCASSDPGLVTEAFFGQGTRLTVV.